The clone carrying this T cell receptor (beta chain) was counted once. These data come from a study of siplizumab effects on memory and regulatory T cells. The table came from immunoSEQ multiplex PCR; TCRdb's copy has only in-frame clones and leaves some out. The sample yields about 87,000 clones, nearly 95% seen once. The V gene end was trimmed by 7 bases and the J gene end by 0 bases; junction bases not matched to a gene: 11. The CDR3 contains 17 residues. CDR1 and CDR2 from the germline V gene are SNHLY and FYNNEI. This TCR was sampled from a human donor in good health. The material sequenced was non-Treg CD4+ T cells sorted from blood. The V gene is TRBV2, the J gene TRBJ2-1, with 8 bases lining up with TRBD2. DNA of the CDR3: TGTGCCAGCACGCGCTCTAGCGGGCGCCGCTCCTACAATGAGCAGTTCTTC. Translated, it gives CASTRSSGRRSYNEQFF.